Listed here are 6 T cell receptor beta chains from one sample, sequenced in a study of cytomegalovirus exposure and HLA in healthy donors. Primers for the PCR totalled 60 Vbeta and 13 Jbeta. TCRdb's copy holds only in-frame clones and misses some; the assay was immunoSEQ multiplex PCR. The sample lists approximately 96,000 clones, approximately 74% seen once, with 1.8% in the top ten. The sequenced sample was PBMCs. These receptors all come from a male donor in good health and CMV-seronegative.

This rearrangement joins TRBV4-3 to TRBJ2-1; 8 bases are shared with TRBD1. Losses at the gene ends were 1 base for V and 9 bases for J; bases not matched to a gene: 11. The length of the CDR3 is 16 residues. CDR1 is LGHNA and CDR2 is YSLEER in the germline V gene. The chain's CDR3 is CASSQVFGQGAGEQFF. The CDR3 coding sequence is TGCGCCAGCAGCCAAGTGTTTGGGCAGGGGGCCGGTGAGCAGTTCTTC.

The sample holds a few counts of this clone. The J gene is TRBJ1-4, the V gene TRBV6-5, with 9 bases aligning to TRBD1. Germline V gene sequence: CDR1 MNHEY, CDR2 SVGAGI. V lost 4 bases to trimming and J lost 10 bases; unmatched junction nucleotides: 10. The length of the CDR3 is 15 residues. The CDR3, as DNA: TGTGCCAGCAGTTTATCGGGACAGGGACGCGTAAAACTGTTTTTT. It is translated as CASSLSGQGRVKLFF.

J is TRBJ1-1 and V is TRBV19, with D hard to call. The CDR3 runs 13 residues. Germline V gives CDR1 LNHDA, CDR2 SQIVND (reference sequence). Trimming shortened V by 3 bases and J by 7 bases, and 12 bases separated the two germline ends. The CDR3 coding sequence is TGTGCCAGTAGTATCGGGTGGCCTGATGAAGCTTTCTTT. Its translation: CASSIGWPDEAFF.

This clone has a single count. The chain links TRBV5-6 to TRBJ2-1; 8 nucleotides agree with TRBD1. The CDR3 spans 15 residues. Per the germline V gene, CDR1 is SGHDT and CDR2 is YYEEEE. The J segment lost 6 bases and the V segment lost 2 bases, leaving 7 bases of the junction unmatched. CDR3 nucleotides: TGTGCCAGCAGCTTTGGGGACAGGATTATCAATGAGCAGTTCTTC. It is translated as CASSFGDRIINEQFF.

CDR3 residues: CASNRDRGNQPQHF. CDR3 DNA sequence: TGTGCCAGCAACCGGGACAGGGGTAATCAGCCCCAGCATTTT. The J gene is TRBJ1-5, the V gene TRBV6-6, with 10 bases that match TRBD1. This CDR3 has 14 amino acids. The junction had 4 bases not matched to a gene; V was cut back by 7 bases and J by 4 bases. Germline CDR1 is MNHNY and CDR2 is SVGAGI (reference sequence).

The chain carries TRBV15 and TRBJ1-4; possibly TRBD1 for D (5 bases). The V and J ends lost 5 bases and 13 bases respectively, with 23 bases between them. This CDR3 spans 15 amino acids. CDR1 is LNHNV and CDR2 is YYDKDF in the germline V gene (reference sequence). Here the CDR3 DNA reads TGTGCCACCAGCCCGGGACTGGCCCGGGGAAGCGGACTGTTTTTT. It translates to CATSPGLARGSGLFF.